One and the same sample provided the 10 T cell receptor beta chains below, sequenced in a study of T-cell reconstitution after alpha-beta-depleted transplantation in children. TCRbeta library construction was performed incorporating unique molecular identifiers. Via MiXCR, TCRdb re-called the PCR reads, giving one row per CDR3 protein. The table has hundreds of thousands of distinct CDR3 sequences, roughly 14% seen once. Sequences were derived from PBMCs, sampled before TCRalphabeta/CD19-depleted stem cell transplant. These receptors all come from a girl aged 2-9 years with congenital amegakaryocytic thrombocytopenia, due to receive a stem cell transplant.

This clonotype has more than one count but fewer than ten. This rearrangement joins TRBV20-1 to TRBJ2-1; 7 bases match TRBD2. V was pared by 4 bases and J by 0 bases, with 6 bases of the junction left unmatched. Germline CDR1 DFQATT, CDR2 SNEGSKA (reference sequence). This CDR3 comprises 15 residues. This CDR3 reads CSATPLASSYNEQFF. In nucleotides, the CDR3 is TGCAGTGCTACTCCACTAGCGAGCTCCTACAATGAGCAGTTCTTC.

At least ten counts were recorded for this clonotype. This CDR3 reads CSAPDVSSYNEQFF. CDR3 coding DNA: TGCAGTGCCCCCGACGTAAGCTCCTACAATGAGCAGTTCTTC. This chain links TRBV20-1 with TRBJ2-1, with D uncertain. Germline values: CDR1 DFQATT, CDR2 SNEGSKA (reference sequence). The V end lost 6 bases, the J end lost 0 bases, and 12 bases lay between the germline ends. There are 14 residues in the CDR3.

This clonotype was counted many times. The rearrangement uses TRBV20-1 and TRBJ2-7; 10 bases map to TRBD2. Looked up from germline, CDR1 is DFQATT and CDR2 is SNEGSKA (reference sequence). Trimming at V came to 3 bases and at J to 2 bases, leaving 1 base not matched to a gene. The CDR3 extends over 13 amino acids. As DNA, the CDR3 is TGCAGTGCTAGTACTAGCGGGGCCTACGAGCAGTACTTC. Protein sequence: CSASTSGAYEQYF.

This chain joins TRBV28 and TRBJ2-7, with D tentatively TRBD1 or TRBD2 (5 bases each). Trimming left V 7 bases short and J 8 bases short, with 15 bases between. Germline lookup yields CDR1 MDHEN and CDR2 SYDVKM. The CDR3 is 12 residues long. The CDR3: CASKTNRRQQYF. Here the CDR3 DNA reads TGTGCCAGCAAGACCAACAGGAGGCAGCAGTACTTC.

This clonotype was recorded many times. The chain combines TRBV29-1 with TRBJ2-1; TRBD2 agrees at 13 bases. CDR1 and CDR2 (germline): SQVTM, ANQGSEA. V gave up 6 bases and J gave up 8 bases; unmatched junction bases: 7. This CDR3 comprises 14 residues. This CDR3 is CSVLLAGGPYEQFF. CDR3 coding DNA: TGCAGCGTCCTACTAGCGGGAGGGCCATATGAGCAGTTCTTC.

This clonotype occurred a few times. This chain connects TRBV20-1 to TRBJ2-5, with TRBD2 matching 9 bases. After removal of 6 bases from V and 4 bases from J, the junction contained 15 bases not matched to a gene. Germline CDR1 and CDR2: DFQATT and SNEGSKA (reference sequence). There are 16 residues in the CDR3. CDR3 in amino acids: CSAGGAGLANSETQYF. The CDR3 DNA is TGCAGTGCGGGGGGCGCAGGACTAGCGAATTCAGAGACCCAGTACTTC.

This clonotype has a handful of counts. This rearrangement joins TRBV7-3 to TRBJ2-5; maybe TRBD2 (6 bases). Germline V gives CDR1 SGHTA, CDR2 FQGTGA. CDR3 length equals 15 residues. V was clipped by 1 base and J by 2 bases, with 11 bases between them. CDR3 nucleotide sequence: TGTGCCAGCAGCTTAATGGGGCGGGAACAAGAGACCCAGTACTTC. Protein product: CASSLMGREQETQYF.

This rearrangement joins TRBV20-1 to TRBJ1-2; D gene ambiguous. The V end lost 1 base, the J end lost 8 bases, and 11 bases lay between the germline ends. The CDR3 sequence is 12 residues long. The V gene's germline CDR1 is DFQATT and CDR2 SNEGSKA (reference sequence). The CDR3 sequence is CSARVAEEGYTF. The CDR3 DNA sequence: TGCAGTGCTAGAGTTGCGGAAGAGGGCTACACCTTC.

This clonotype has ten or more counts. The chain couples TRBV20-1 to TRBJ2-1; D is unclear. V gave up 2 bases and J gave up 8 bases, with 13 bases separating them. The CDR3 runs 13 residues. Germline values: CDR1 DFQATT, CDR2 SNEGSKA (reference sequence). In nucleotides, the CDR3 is TGCAGTGCTAGATCCCGCACGACCCATGAGCAGTTCTTC. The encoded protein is CSARSRTTHEQFF.

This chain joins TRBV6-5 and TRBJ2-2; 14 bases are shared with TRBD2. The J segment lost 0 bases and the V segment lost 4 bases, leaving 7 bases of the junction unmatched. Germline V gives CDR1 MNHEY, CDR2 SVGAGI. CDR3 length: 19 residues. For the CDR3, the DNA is TGTGCCAGCAGTTCTTGGACTAGCGGGAGGTCCCCGAACACCGGGGAGCTGTTTTTT. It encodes CASSSWTSGRSPNTGELFF.